These 10 T cell receptor beta chains were all obtained from the same sample, sequenced in a study of T cells in Graves' hyperthyroidism and ophthalmopathy. Template material for amplifying TCR beta CDR3 regions consisted of RNA transcripts. RT-PCR in the first round (using the HTBI primer set) targeted the TCR CDR3. Each CDR3 protein gets one entry after TCRdb re-called the multiplex PCR reads with MiXCR. The top ten clones hold 30% to 35% of a sample with about 250,000 distinct CDR3 sequences, 15% of them seen once. The specimen was blood. The receptors stem from a woman aged 50 to 65 with Graves' hyperthyroidism that later progressed to Graves' ophthalmopathy.

The J gene is TRBJ1-3, the V gene TRBV6-1; tentative D call: TRBD1 (5 bases). V was shortened by 6 bases and J by 4 bases, with 13 bases between the two germline ends. Germline lookup yields CDR1 MNHNS and CDR2 SASEGT. This CDR3 contains 14 residues. As DNA, the CDR3 is TGTGCCAGCAGCCAGCGGAGGGACGGAAACACCATATATTTT. Its protein product is CASSQRRDGNTIYF.

This clonotype was counted only a few times. The chain carries TRBV19 and TRBJ2-7, with D perhaps TRBD1 (6 bases). This CDR3 is 15 amino acids long. Looked up from germline, CDR1 is LNHDA and CDR2 is SQIVND (reference sequence). V dropped 1 base and J dropped 4 bases, with 14 bases sitting between them. In nucleotides, the CDR3 is TGTGCCAGTAGTATAGCCGGCAGGGGTGCGTACGAGCAGTACTTC. It yields the protein CASSIAGRGAYEQYF.

Ten or more counts support this clonotype. This chain joins TRBV28 and TRBJ2-3, with D possibly being TRBD2 (5 bases). Germline CDR1 reads MDHEN; CDR2 reads SYDVKM. The CDR3 covers 11 residues. Trimming pared 6 bases from V and 13 bases from J, leaving 14 bases between. The DNA for the CDR3 is TGTGCCAGCAGCTCACAAGCGGAGAAGTATTTT. Translation gives CASSSQAEKYF. The whole variable domain, remainder taken from reference TRBV28 and TRBJ2-3, is DVKVTQSSRYLVKRTGEKVFLECVQDMDHENMFWYRQDPGLGLRLIYFSYDVKMKEKGDIPEGYSVSREKKERFSLILESASTNQTSMYLCASSSQAEKYFGPGTRLTVL.

This clonotype has at least ten counts. V and J are TRBV2 and TRBJ1-3; D gene uncertain. V was trimmed by 5 bases and J by 0 bases, leaving 8 bases between them. This CDR3 is built from 14 residues. Germline V gives CDR1 SNHLY, CDR2 FYNNEI. The CDR3 loop is CASSYLSSGNTIYF. DNA of the CDR3: TGTGCCAGCAGTTACCTCAGCTCTGGAAACACCATATATTTT.

The chain couples TRBV14 to TRBJ2-1, with 7 bases that match TRBD2. Trimming cost V 2 bases and J 0 bases; bases outside gene matches: 7. This CDR3 is built from 17 residues. Germline V CDR1 and CDR2: SGHDN, FVKESK. CDR3 sequence reads: CASSQMGGSSSYNEQFF. The DNA for the CDR3 is TGTGCCAGCAGCCAAATGGGCGGGAGCAGCTCCTACAATGAGCAGTTCTTC.

The chain carries TRBV19 and TRBJ2-3; D unclear. The V end lost 3 bases, the J end lost 7 bases, and 14 bases lay between the germline ends. Germline CDR1 LNHDA, CDR2 SQIVND (reference sequence). The CDR3 is 14 residues long. The CDR3 DNA is TGTGCCAGTAGTATGAACGACCGCAGGCATACGCAGTATTTT. Translation: CASSMNDRRHTQYF. Filled out from reference TRBV19 and TRBJ2-3, the complete variable domain reads DGGITQSPKYLFRKEGQNVTLSCEQNLNHDAMYWYRQDPGQGLRLIYYSQIVNDFQKGDIAEGYSVSREKKESFPLTVTSAQKNPTAFYLCASSMNDRRHTQYFGPGTRLTVL.

In this sample, this clonotype turned up many times. The V call is TRBV27, the J call TRBJ2-3; tentatively, D is TRBD2 (6 bases). The CDR3 totals 14 residues. Germline assignment: CDR1 MNHEY and CDR2 SMNVEV (reference sequence). Trimming took 5 bases from V and 4 from J, leaving 13 bases between them. The CDR3: CASSPSTSADTQYF. CDR3 bases: TGTGCCAGCAGTCCCTCGACTAGTGCAGATACGCAGTATTTT.

This clonotype was observed a few times. This chain connects TRBV7-3 to TRBJ2-2; D is perhaps TRBD2 (5 bases). This CDR3 has 15 amino acids. Germline V gene lookup returns CDR1 SGHTA and CDR2 FQGTGA. V was clipped by 5 bases and J by 1 base, with 11 bases between them. Here the CDR3 reads CASSQESGNTGELFF. DNA of the CDR3: TGTGCCAGCAGCCAGGAGAGCGGGAACACCGGGGAGCTGTTTTTT.

This clonotype was detected ten times or more. The V gene is TRBV5-1, the J gene TRBJ1-4, with 11 bases that match TRBD1. J was trimmed by 8 bases and V by 4 bases; bases with no gene match: 7. CDR3 length: 15 residues. CDR1 and CDR2 from the germline V gene are SGHRS and YFSETQ. DNA for the CDR3: TGCGCCAGCAGCGGGGGACAGGGGGGGATCGAAAAACTGTTTTTT. This sequence encodes CASSGGQGGIEKLFF.

This clonotype was recorded many times. The chain recombines TRBV30 with TRBJ1-2; D unclear. Germline V CDR1 and CDR2: GTSNPN, SVGIG (reference sequence). V dropped 0 bases and J dropped 8 bases, with 7 bases sitting between them. The length of the CDR3 is 11 residues. The CDR3 DNA follows: TGTGCCTGGAGTGTAAGCGGAGGCTACACCTTC. Translation gives CAWSVSGGYTF.